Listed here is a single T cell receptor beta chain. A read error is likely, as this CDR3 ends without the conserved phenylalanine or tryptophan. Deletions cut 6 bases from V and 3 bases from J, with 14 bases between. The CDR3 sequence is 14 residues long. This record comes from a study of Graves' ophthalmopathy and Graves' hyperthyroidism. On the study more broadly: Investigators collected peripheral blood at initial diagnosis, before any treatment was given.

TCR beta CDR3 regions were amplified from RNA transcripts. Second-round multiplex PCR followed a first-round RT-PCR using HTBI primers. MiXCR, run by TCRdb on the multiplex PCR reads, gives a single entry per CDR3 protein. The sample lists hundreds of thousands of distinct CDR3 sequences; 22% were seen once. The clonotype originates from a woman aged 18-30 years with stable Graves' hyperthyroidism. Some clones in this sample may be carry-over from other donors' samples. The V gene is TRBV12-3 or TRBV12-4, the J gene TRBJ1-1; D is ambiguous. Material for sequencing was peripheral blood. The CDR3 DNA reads TGTGCCAGCAGCGTATACTCCGGGGACACTGAAGCTTTCTCT. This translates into CASSVYSGDTEAFS.